This record looks at one T cell receptor beta chain sequence and its context. The CDR3 has 13 amino acids. The germline CDR1 and CDR2 sequences are SGHDT and YYEEEE. V was cut by 1 base and J by 4 bases, with 9 bases left in between. The record originates from a study of T cell changes during pregnancy in multiple sclerosis. Data came from immunoSEQ multiplex PCR; TCRdb stores just in-frame clones and leaves some out. The table records roughly 58,000 clones, around 90% of them present only once. This specimen was CD8+ T cells from peripheral blood mononuclear cells, taken before pregnancy. This TCR came from a female donor with multiple sclerosis, enrolled in a pregnancy study. This rearrangement joins TRBV5-6 to TRBJ2-7, with a possible D match to TRBD1 (6 bases). CDR3 protein: CASSLNREYEQYF. CDR3 nucleotide sequence: TGTGCCAGCAGCTTGAACAGGGAATACGAGCAGTACTTC.